This TCR beta chain appears in the sequencing data of a study of shared clonotypes between healthy human individuals. Terminally differentiated effector memory CD45RA+ cells were excluded from the naive CD8 cells, which were CD45RO-negative and positively selected for CCR7. V shed 5 bases, J shed 2 bases, and the junction held 10 bases outside the gene matches. The germline gives CDR1 SQVTM, CDR2 ANQGSEA. The CDR3 extends over 15 amino acids. Here immunoSEQ multiplex PCR was the method, and the copy in TCRdb shows in-frame clones only, minus some. Of 1.5 million to 2.5 million clones listed, roughly 95% are singletons.

The sequenced material came from naive CD8+ T cells sorted from blood. The V and J genes are TRBV29-1 and TRBJ2-3, with TRBD1 identical over 7 bases. The TCR originated in a man between 18 and 29 years old in good health. The CDR3 protein is CSVSPGTAFTDTQYF. CDR3 bases: TGCAGCGTTAGTCCCGGGACAGCTTTCACAGATACGCAGTATTTT.